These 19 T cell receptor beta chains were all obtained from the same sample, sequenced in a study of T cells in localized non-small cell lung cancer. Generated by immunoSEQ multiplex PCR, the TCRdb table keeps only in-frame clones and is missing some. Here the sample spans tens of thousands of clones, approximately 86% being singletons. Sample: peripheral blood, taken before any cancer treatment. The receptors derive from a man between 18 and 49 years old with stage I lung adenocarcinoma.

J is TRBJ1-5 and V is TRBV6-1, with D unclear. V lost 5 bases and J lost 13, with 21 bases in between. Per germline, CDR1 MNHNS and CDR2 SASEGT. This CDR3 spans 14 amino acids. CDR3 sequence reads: CASSPIGRAAGQHF. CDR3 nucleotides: TGTGCCAGCAGTCCAATCGGGAGGGCCGCTGGTCAGCATTTT.

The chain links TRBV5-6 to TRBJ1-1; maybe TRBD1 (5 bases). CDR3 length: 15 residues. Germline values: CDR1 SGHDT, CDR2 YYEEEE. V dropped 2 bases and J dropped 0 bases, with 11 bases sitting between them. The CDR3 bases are TGTGCCAGCAGCTTTTCTACAGGAATGAACACTGAAGCTTTCTTT. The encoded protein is CASSFSTGMNTEAFF.

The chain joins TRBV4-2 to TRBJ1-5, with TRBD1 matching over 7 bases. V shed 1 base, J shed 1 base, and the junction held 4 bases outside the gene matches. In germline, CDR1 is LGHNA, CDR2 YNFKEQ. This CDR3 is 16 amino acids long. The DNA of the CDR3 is TGTGCCAGCAGCCAAGGGGCAGGGGGGAGCAATCAGCCCCAGCATTTT. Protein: CASSQGAGGSNQPQHF.

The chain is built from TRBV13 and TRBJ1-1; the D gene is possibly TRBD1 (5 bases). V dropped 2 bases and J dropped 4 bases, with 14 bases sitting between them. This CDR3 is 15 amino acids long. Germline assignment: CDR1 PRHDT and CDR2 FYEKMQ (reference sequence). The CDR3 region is CASSLNQGVGTEAFF. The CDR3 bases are TGTGCCAGCAGCTTAAATCAGGGAGTGGGCACTGAAGCTTTCTTT.

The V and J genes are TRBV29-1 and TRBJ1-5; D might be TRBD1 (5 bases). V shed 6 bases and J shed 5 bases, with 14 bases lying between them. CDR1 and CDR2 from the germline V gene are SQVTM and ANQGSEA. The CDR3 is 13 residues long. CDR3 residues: CSVGERRDQPQHF. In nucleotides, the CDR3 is TGCAGCGTGGGGGAGAGGAGAGATCAGCCCCAGCATTTT.

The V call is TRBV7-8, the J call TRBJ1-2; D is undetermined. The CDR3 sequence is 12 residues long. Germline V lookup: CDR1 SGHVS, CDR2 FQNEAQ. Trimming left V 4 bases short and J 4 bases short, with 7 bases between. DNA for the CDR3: TGTGCCAGCAGCTCGGCCCCCTATGGCTACACCTTC. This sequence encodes CASSSAPYGYTF.

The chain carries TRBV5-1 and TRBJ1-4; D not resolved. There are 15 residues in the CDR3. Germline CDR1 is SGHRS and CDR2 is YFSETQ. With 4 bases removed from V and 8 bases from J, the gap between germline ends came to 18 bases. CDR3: CASSLLGDSMEKLFF. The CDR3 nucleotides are TGCGCCAGCAGCCTTCTCGGGGATAGTATGGAAAAACTGTTTTTT.

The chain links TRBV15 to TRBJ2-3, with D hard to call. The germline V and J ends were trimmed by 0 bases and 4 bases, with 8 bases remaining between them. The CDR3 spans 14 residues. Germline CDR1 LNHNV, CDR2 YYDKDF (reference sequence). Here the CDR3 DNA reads TGTGCCACCAGCAGAGATGACTCCGCAGATACGCAGTATTTT. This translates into CATSRDDSADTQYF.

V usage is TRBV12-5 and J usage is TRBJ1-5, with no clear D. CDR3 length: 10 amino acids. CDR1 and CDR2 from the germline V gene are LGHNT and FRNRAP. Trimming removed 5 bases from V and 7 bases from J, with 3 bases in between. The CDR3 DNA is TGTGCTAGTGGTACCCAGCCCCAGCATTTT. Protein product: CASGTQPQHF.

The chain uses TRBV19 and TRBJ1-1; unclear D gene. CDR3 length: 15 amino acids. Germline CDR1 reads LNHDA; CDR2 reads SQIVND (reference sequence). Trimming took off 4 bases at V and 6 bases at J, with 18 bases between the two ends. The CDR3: CASSTTTGVRAEAFF. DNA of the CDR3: TGTGCCAGTAGTACCACGACTGGGGTTCGCGCTGAAGCTTTCTTT.

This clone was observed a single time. Here the CDR3 DNA reads TGTGCCAGCAGCTTGGGGCCAGGGACTGAGCAGTTCTTC. Translated, it gives CASSLGPGTEQFF. The J gene is TRBJ2-1, the V gene TRBV7-7, with D perhaps being TRBD1 or TRBD2 (5 bases each). The CDR3 totals 13 residues. The ends were cut back, 3 bases at V and 9 bases at J, with 12 bases in the middle. The V gene's germline CDR1 is SSHAT and CDR2 FNYEAQ (reference sequence).

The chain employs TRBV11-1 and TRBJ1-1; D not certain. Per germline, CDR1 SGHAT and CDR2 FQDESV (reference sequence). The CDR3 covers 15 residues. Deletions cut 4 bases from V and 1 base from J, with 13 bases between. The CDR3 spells CASSSGPGRNTEAFF. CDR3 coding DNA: TGTGCCAGCAGCTCAGGACCGGGGAGGAACACTGAAGCTTTCTTT. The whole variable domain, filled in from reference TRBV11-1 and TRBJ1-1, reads EAEVAQSPRYKITEKSQAVAFWCDPISGHATLYWYRQILGQGPELLVQFQDESVVDDSQLPKDRFSAERLKGVDSTLKIQPAELGDSAMYLCASSSGPGRNTEAFFGQGTRLTVV.

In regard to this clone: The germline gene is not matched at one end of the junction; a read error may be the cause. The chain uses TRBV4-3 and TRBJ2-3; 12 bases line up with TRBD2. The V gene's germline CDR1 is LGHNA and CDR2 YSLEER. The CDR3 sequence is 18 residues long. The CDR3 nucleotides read TGCGCCAGCAGCCAAGTGCCCGCGACTAGCGGGGGCCTCGGGTCATTGAATTTT. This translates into CASSQVPATSGGLGSLNF.

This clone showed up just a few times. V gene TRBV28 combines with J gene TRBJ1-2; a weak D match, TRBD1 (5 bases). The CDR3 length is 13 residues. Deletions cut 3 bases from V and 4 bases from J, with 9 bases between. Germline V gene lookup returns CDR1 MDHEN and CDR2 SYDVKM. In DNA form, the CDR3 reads TGTGCCAGCAGTTTGTTACAGGCCTATGGCTACACCTTC. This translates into CASSLLQAYGYTF.

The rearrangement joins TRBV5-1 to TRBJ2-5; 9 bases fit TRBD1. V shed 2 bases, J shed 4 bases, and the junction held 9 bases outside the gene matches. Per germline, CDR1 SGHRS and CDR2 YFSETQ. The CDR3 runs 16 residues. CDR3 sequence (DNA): TGCGCCAGCAGCTTAGGGACAGGGTCGGTGGCAGAGACCCAGTACTTC. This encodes CASSLGTGSVAETQYF.

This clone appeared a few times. CDR3 sequence: CASSLVSPSYEQYF. The CDR3 bases are TGTGCCAGCAGCTTAGTATCTCCCTCCTACGAGCAGTACTTC. V usage is TRBV7-2 and J usage is TRBJ2-7; D gene ambiguous. The V end lost 1 base, the J end lost 0 bases, and 7 bases lay between the germline ends. The CDR3 spans 14 residues. Germline CDR1 reads SGHTA; CDR2 reads FQGNSA.

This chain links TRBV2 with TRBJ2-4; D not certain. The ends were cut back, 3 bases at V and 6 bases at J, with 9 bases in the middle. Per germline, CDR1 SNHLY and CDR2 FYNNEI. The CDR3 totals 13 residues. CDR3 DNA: TGTGCCAGCAGTGACCCGGTAGCAAACATTCAGTACTTC. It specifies CASSDPVANIQYF.

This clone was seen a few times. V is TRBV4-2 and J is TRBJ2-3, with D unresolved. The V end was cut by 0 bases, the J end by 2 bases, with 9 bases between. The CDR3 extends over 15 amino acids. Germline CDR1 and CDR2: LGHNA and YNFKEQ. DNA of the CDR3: TGTGCCAGCAGCCAAGACCGAAGGCTCACAGATACGCAGTATTTT. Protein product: CASSQDRRLTDTQYF.

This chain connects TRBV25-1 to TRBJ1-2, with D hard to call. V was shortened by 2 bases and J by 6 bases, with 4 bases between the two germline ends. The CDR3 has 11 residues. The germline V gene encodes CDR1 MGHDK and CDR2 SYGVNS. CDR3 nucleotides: TGTGCCAGCAGTGAACTGAATGGCTACACCTTC. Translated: CASSELNGYTF.